Each of the 5 T cell receptor beta chains below was sequenced from the same sample in a study of CD8+CD57+ T cells in acquired aplastic anemia. Patients sequenced had flow cytometry evidence of CD8+CD57+ cell expansion. Genomic DNA served as template for TCR beta VDJ and CDR3 profiling. TCRdb called the reads again in MiXCR, with one record for every CDR3 protein. The table lists about 200,000 distinct CDR3 sequences, under 50% of them singletons. The source material was sorted CD4+, CD8+, or CD8+CD57+ T cells (not recorded which) from PBMCs. The receptor source for this set is a human donor with aplastic anemia.

This clonotype was found many times. The CDR3 bases are TGTGCCAGCAGCCGCTCGTCCGGTGGCTACACCTTC. Translation: CASSRSSGGYTF. The chain joins TRBV7-9 to TRBJ1-2; D not certain. Trimming left V 5 bases short and J 7 bases short, with 11 bases between. Germline values: CDR1 SEHNR, CDR2 FQNEAQ (reference sequence). This CDR3 is built from 12 residues.

At least ten counts were recorded for this clonotype. The chain couples TRBV19 to TRBJ1-6, with D hard to call. Between the trimmed V and J ends, which lost 7 bases and 4 bases, there was a span of 8 bases. Germline V gene lookup returns CDR1 LNHDA and CDR2 SQIVND (reference sequence). The CDR3 totals 13 residues. Here the CDR3 DNA reads TGTGCCAGTACGCAGCGGTATAATTCACCCCTCCACTTT. Protein product: CASTQRYNSPLHF. Full variable domain (remainder filled in from reference TRBV19 and TRBJ1-6): DGGITQSPKYLFRKEGQNVTLSCEQNLNHDAMYWYRQDPGQGLRLIYYSQIVNDFQKGDIAEGYSVSREKKESFPLTVTSAQKNPTAFYLCASTQRYNSPLHFGNGTRLTVT.

CDR3 sequence: CASSLSGIIVYEQYF. The CDR3 nucleotides are TGTGCCAGCAGCTTATCAGGGATAATCGTTTACGAGCAGTACTTC. V usage is TRBV7-9 and J usage is TRBJ2-7; maybe TRBD1 (5 bases). The germline V gene has CDR1 SEHNR and CDR2 FQNEAQ (reference sequence). V was cut by 2 bases and J by 4 bases, with 15 bases left in between. CDR3 size: 15 residues.

This clonotype was counted ten times or more. The chain employs TRBV5-4 and TRBJ2-1; D is unresolved. Trimming removed 1 base at V and 2 bases at J, with 10 bases between. This CDR3 spans 15 amino acids. Germline assignment: CDR1 SGHNT and CDR2 YYREEE (reference sequence). CDR3 bases: TGTGCCAGCAGCTTGTCGGGTGCCGCCTACAATGAGCAGTTCTTC. Translation gives CASSLSGAAYNEQFF. Full variable domain (remainder filled in from reference TRBV5-4 and TRBJ2-1): ETGVTQSPTHLIKTRGQQVTLRCSSQSGHNTVSWYQQALGQGPQFIFQYYREEENGRGNFPPRFSGLQFPNYSSELNVNALELDDSALYLCASSLSGAAYNEQFFGPGTRLTVL.

There are many counts of this clonotype. The chain joins TRBV19 to TRBJ2-2; D is uncertain. Germline V lookup: CDR1 LNHDA, CDR2 SQIVND (reference sequence). The CDR3 has 13 amino acids. The ends were cut back, 10 bases at V and 0 bases at J, with 9 bases in the middle. The CDR3 region has the DNA TGTGCCATCGAGGCGACGAACACCGGGGAGCTGTTTTTT. Translated, it gives CAIEATNTGELFF.